Given below is one T cell receptor (beta chain) in context. What it binds is unknown. The CDR3 totals 15 residues. Researchers used 5'RACE with constant-segment primers to make TCR alpha and TCR beta cDNA libraries that carry sample barcodes and UMIs. TCRdb itself ran the 5' RACE reads through MiXCR, one entry per CDR3 protein. The repertoire holds 450,000 to 650,000 distinct CDR3 sequences, with about 20% as singletons. The data were obtained in a study of T-cell memory formation after mild COVID-19. Overall study: The TCR clusters were mostly specific to one donor.

Study findings and constraints: Several responding clones turned up in pre-infection memory, indicating that cross-reactive memory may have taken part.

The sample taken for sequencing was PBMCs or a T cell subset sorted from them (not recorded which). The J gene is TRBJ2-1, the V gene TRBV21-1; TRBD2, the table's D call, was not compared with the DNA. TRBV21-1 is a pseudogene segment. The sequence was collected from an adult woman who had mild COVID-19 (a few samples of this study predate the infection). Cell type and time point are not known. The CDR3 region is CASRSGLAGDNEQFF. The CDR3 region has the DNA TGTGCCAGCCGCTCTGGACTAGCGGGAGACAATGAGCAGTTCTTC.